This T cell receptor (beta chain) was recorded in a study of T cells after yellow fever vaccination. A universal primer site and UMIs were added as TCR cDNA was made by 5'RACE template switching. TCRdb called the 5' RACE reads again in MiXCR, with one record for every CDR3 protein. The sample records about 340,000 distinct CDR3 sequences, 3% to 4.5% being singletons. Germline assignment: CDR1 KGHDR and CDR2 SFDVKD. The CDR3 is 16 amino acids. The junction had 11 bases not matched to a gene; V was cut back by 4 bases and J by 6 bases. This clonotype was observed at least ten times. The receptor was isolated from a young man who received the YFV17D yellow fever vaccine. The V and J genes are TRBV24-1 and TRBJ2-3; 8 bases match TRBD1. The starting material was PBMCs, obtained 5 days after the yellow fever booster vaccination. Here the CDR3 reads CATSDLEDRAGDTQYF. CDR3 sequence (DNA): TGTGCCACCAGTGACCTAGAGGACAGGGCGGGCGATACGCAGTATTTT.